The clone carrying this T cell receptor beta chain was observed a single time. This CDR3 comprises 14 residues. The germline V and J ends were trimmed by 2 bases and 5 bases, with 13 bases remaining between them. Germline lookup yields CDR1 SGHRS and CDR2 YFSETQ. Using immunoSEQ multiplex PCR, the repertoire was profiled, and TCRdb retains in-frame clones only, with some absent. This repertoire shows some 390,000 clones, approximately 90% found once; its top ten account for roughly 3.2%. Treatment indicated: 15 to 20 received Ad26.COV2.S at low or high dose, single or two shots; several received placebo; per-sample allocation not given. Each sample was drawn 63 days after the first injection (of vaccine or placebo). Built on an Ad26 vector, the vaccine expressed Wuhan-strain SARS-CoV-2 spike. This sample was taken from a study of Ad26.COV2.S vaccination and SARS-CoV-2 variants.

This specimen was peripheral blood, taken in a trial of Ad26.COV2.S vaccine versus placebo. The chain combines TRBV5-1 with TRBJ1-2; D is uncertain. The clonotype comes from a person between 18 and 65 years old who received the Ad26.COV2.S COVID-19 vaccine or a placebo. As DNA, the CDR3 is TGCGCCAGCAGCTTAGCTGTCGGGTTATATGGCTACACCTTC. This encodes CASSLAVGLYGYTF.